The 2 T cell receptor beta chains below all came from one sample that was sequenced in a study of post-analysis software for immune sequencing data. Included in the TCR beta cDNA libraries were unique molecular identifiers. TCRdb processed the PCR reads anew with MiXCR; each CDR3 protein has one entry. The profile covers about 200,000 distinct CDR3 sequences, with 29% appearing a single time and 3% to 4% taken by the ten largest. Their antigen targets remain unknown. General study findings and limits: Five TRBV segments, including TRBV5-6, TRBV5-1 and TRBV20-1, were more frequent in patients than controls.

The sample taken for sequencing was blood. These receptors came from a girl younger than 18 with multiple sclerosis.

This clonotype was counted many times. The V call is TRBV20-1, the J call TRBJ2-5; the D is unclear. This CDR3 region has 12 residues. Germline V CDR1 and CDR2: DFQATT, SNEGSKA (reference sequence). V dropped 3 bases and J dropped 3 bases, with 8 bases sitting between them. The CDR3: CSASTEEETQYF. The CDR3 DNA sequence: TGCAGTGCTAGTACTGAAGAAGAGACCCAGTACTTC.

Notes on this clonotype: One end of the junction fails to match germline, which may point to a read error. CDR3 loop: CVSSQRGALYNEQFF. CDR3 nucleotides: TGTGTCAGCAGCCAGAGGGGTGCTCTCTACAATGAGCAGTTCTTC. The V call is TRBV7-9, the J call TRBJ2-1; D is tentatively TRBD1 or TRBD2 (5 bases each). The CDR3 is made up of 15 amino acids. CDR1 SEHNR and CDR2 FQNEAQ come from the germline V gene (reference sequence). Full variable domain (rest looked up from reference TRBV7-9 and TRBJ2-1): DTGVSQNPRHKITKRGQNVTFRCDPISEHNRLYWYRQTLGQGPEFLTYFQNEAQLEKSRLLSDRFSAERPKGSFSTLEIQRTEQGDSAMYLCVSSQRGALYNEQFFGPGTRLTVL.